The rows below give T cell receptor beta chains drawn from one sample of a study of T cell responses to AZD1222 COVID-19 vaccine. The data were produced by immunoSEQ multiplex PCR, yet TCRdb's version contains in-frame clones alone and is incomplete. The sample includes 100,000 or so clones, around nine tenths seen only once; the top ten take 11%. The sample consisted of peripheral blood, taken 28 days after the second AZD1222 dose. Receptors were obtained from an adult who received the AZD1222 COVID-19 vaccine. The CDR3 runs from the conserved cysteine through the conserved F or W. A D gene is named only where the DNA matches it firmly.

j_call v_call d_call cdr3_aa
TRBJ1-5 TRBV18 - CASSPRAGNQPQHF
TRBJ2-7 TRBV2 - CASSDARPYSYEQYF
TRBJ2-3 TRBV2 - CASSEASDTQYF
TRBJ1-5 TRBV6-1 - CASSKTEYSNQPQHF
TRBJ1-1 TRBV5-1 TRBD1 CASSFYWRPGGTVNTEAFF
TRBJ2-2 TRBV13 TRBD2 CASSLAPGTNTGELFF
TRBJ2-1 TRBV18 - CASSPPSVGNYNEQFF
TRBJ1-4 TRBV5-1 - CASSTDSGHEKLFF
TRBJ2-7 TRBV6-6 - CASSYSGVSYEQYF
TRBJ1-1 TRBV7-9 - CASSLQGQSNTEAFF
TRBJ2-1 TRBV15 - CATSPRQAGSHEQFF
TRBJ1-6 TRBV27 TRBD1 CASSYTNRGRRSPLHF
TRBJ2-1 TRBV11-3 TRBD2 CASSLRASGGGNEQFF
TRBJ2-1 TRBV30 - CAWSRAYPSNEQFF
TRBJ1-5 TRBV15 - CATSRGTVANQPQHF